This T cell receptor (beta chain) was identified during a study of shared clonotypes between healthy human individuals. About the study: Per donor, three plates held CD4 naive cells, three held CD4 memory, two held CD8 naive and one held CD8 memory. General study points: Rarefaction indicated that sorted-subset sequencing remained incomplete although depth was large. A handful of donors held about 5% of naive CD4 clonotypes in common.

Trimming cost V 5 bases and J 2 bases, with 6 bases left between them. The CDR3 length is 12 residues. Per the germline V gene, CDR1 is LNHDA and CDR2 is SQIVND (reference sequence). Note on this clone: Its antigen is not identified.

The study ran the assay at deep level. Sequencing was performed with immunoSEQ multiplex PCR; in TCRdb, only in-frame clones are kept and a portion is missing. The sample yields under 2,500,000 clones, approximately 96% seen once. V is TRBV19 and J is TRBJ2-5; D is unresolved. This TCR was sampled from a man in his late teens or twenties in good health. Input material: naive CD4+ T cells sorted from blood. The subset: CD45RA+ positively selected. CDR3 region: CASSGRQETQYF. CDR3 nucleotides: TGTGCCAGTAGTGGCAGGCAAGAGACCCAGTACTTC.